This T cell receptor beta chain was found in a study of T-cell reconstitution after alpha-beta-depleted transplantation in children. A TCRbeta library incorporating unique molecular identifiers was prepared. TCRdb independently ran MiXCR on the PCR reads; one entry per CDR3 protein. The table lists about 830,000 distinct CDR3 sequences, less than 20% of them singletons. This clonotype was counted between two and nine times. The source material was PBMCs, mostly from graft donor cells, sampled 360 days after TCRalphabeta/CD19-depleted stem cell transplant. The clonotype was recovered from a male patient under 18 who had a stem cell transplant for acute lymphoblastic leukemia, so the T cells may come from the graft donor.

The CDR3 region is CASSSRTSVSNEQFF. The CDR3 DNA is TGCGCCAGCAGCTCACGGACTAGCGTTTCCAATGAGCAGTTCTTC. The genes are TRBV5-1 and TRBJ2-1, with TRBD2 identical over 9 bases. The CDR3 contains 15 residues. Germline CDR1 and CDR2: SGHRS and YFSETQ. V lost 3 bases to trimming and J lost 6 bases; unmatched junction nucleotides: 7.